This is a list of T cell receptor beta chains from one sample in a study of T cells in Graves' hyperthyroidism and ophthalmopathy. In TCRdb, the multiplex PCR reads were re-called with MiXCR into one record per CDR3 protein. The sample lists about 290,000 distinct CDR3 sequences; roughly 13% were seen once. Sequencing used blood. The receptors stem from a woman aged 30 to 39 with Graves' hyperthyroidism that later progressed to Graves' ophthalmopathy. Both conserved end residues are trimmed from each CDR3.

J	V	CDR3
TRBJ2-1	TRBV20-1	SAEGSDEQF
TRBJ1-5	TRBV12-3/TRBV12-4	ASSLQGGVQPQH
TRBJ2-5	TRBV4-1	ASSQTGGRQETQY
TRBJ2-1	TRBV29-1	SVWAANEQF
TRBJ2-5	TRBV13	ASSPKGQGAPQETQY
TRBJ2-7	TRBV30	AWREDWDYEQY
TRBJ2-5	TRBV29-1	SAVDSKETQY
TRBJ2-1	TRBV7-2	ASSLKAYDAYNEQF
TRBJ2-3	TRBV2	ASRGQADTQY
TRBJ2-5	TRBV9	ASSPQGGYQETQY
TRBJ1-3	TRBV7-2	ASSATGAESGNTIY
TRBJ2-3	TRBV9	ASSGASSTDTQY
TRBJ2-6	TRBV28	ASSPRGEGGANVLT
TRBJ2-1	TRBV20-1	SARDRGLPGDEQF
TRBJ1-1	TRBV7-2	ASSLSKTMNTEAF
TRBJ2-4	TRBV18	ASSRSGTENIQY
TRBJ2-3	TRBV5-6	ASSLAGGGPDTQY
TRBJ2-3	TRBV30	AWRVGGPGDTQY
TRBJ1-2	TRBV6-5	ASSYSSAPGGYT
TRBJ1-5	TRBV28	ASSRQGYYQPQH
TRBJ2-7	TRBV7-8	ASSFGVPNEQY
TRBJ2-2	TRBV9	ASSGFVSGELF
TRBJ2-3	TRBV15	ATSGNLAGADTQY
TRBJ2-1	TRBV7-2	ASSLPMGTYNEQF
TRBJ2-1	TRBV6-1	ASSGTSGSSHNEQF
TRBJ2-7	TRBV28	ASSLGQDPYEQY
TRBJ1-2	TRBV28	ASSSDRGIGGYT
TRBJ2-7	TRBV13	ASSGSGGRQY
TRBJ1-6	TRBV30	AWSEDRNSPLH
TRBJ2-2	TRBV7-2	ASRGGTVNTGELF
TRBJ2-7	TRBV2	ASSEVSGFYEQY
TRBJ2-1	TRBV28	ASSLGLAGGWEQF
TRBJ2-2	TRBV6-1	ASTWGGELF
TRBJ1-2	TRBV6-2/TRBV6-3	ASSYSLGGEYGYT
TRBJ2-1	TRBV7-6	ASSSPLAGGSNEQF
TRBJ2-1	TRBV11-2	ASSPEWPGELSDEQF
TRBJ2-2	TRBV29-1	SVRQMNTGELF
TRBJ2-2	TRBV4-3	ASSVGTSGTGELF
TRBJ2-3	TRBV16	ASSQSQCSSGSLDTQY
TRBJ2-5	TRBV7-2	ASSYRAETQY
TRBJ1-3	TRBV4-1	ASSQDKGDGNTIY
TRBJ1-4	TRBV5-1	ASSPGTENEKLF
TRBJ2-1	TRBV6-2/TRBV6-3	ASEGTSGRAPYNEQF
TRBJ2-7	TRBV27	ASSPDSHLYEQY
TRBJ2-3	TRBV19	AAMGLAGGDTQY
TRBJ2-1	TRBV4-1	ASSPQGGSSYNEQF
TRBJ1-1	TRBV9	ASTIGSSTTEAF
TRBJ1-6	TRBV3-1	ASSQSDSNSPLH
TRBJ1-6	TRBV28	ASRLFRGPESPLR
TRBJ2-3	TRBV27	ASSLVAAADTQY
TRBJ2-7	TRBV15	ATSRRGFYEQY
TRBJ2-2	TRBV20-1	SASRVGGGTGELF
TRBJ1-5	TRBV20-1	SARVGSNQPQH
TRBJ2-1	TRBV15	ATSRERGKRRF